Below are 14 T cell receptor beta chains sequenced from a single sample in a study of T-cell memory formation after mild COVID-19. MiXCR, run by TCRdb on the 5' RACE reads, gives a single entry per CDR3 protein. Found here are 350,000 to 450,000 distinct CDR3 sequences, under 15% of them singletons; the top ten hold around 21%. Sequenced sample: PBMCs or a T cell subset sorted from them (not recorded which). Receptors were obtained from a man younger than 35 who had mild COVID-19 (a few samples of this study predate the infection). Cell type and time point are not known.

The gene calls are TRBV5-1 and TRBJ2-3, with 9 positions matching TRBD2. In germline, CDR1 is SGHRS, CDR2 YFSETQ. The V gene end was trimmed by 4 bases and the J gene end by 6 bases; junction bases not matched to a gene: 15. The CDR3 spans 17 residues. The CDR3 sequence is CASSIRGSGGPGDTQYF. DNA of the CDR3: TGCGCCAGCAGCATTCGGGGTAGCGGGGGCCCCGGCGATACGCAGTATTTT. The full variable domain, completed using reference TRBV5-1 and TRBJ2-3, is KAGVTQTPRYLIKTRGQQVTLSCSPISGHRSVSWYQQTPGQGLQFLFEYFSETQRNKGNFPGRFSGRQFSNSRSEMNVSTLELGDSALYLCASSIRGSGGPGDTQYFGPGTRLTVL.

V and J are TRBV7-9 and TRBJ1-3; no firm D call. V was clipped by 4 bases and J by 0 bases, with 13 bases between them. The CDR3 spans 16 residues. The germline CDR1 and CDR2 sequences are SEHNR and FQNEAQ (reference sequence). CDR3 sequence: CASSSWYGSSGNTIYF. In nucleotides, the CDR3 is TGTGCCAGCAGCTCTTGGTACGGCAGCTCTGGAAACACCATATATTTT.

This clonotype was detected only a few times. This chain joins TRBV19 and TRBJ1-1; D is unclear. This CDR3 comprises 13 residues. V was pared by 4 bases and J by 4 bases, with 10 bases between. Germline CDR1 reads LNHDA; CDR2 reads SQIVND (reference sequence). CDR3 sequence (DNA): TGTGCCAGTAGTAGGGAGTTCGGCACTGAAGCTTTCTTT. Its translation is CASSREFGTEAFF.

This clonotype was detected only a few times. The chain uses TRBV7-2 and TRBJ1-1; D not certain. This CDR3 region has 11 residues. Between the trimmed V and J ends, which lost 3 bases and 10 bases, there was a span of 9 bases. Germline CDR1 and CDR2: SGHTA and FQGNSA. This chain's CDR3 is CASSLETRAFF. The CDR3 DNA reads as TGTGCCAGCAGCTTGGAAACTCGAGCTTTCTTT.

V is TRBV27 and J is TRBJ2-5, with D tentatively TRBD2 (5 bases). Trimming removed 3 bases at V and 5 bases at J, with 13 bases between. The germline gives CDR1 MNHEY, CDR2 SMNVEV (reference sequence). This CDR3 is built from 14 residues. CDR3 DNA: TGTGCCAGCAGTTTTACTAGGTCGGCCGAGACCCAGTACTTC. It yields the protein CASSFTRSAETQYF.

This clonotype was detected a few times. The rearrangement joins TRBV6-5 to TRBJ2-3; 8 nucleotides agree with TRBD2. The germline gives CDR1 MNHEY, CDR2 SVGAGI. V shed 3 bases, J shed 0 bases, and the junction held 5 bases outside the gene matches. The CDR3 sequence is 16 residues long. CDR3: CASSYGGGPSTDTQYF. The DNA for the CDR3 is TGTGCCAGCAGTTATGGCGGGGGGCCTAGCACAGATACGCAGTATTTT.

Only a few counts were recorded for this clonotype. The chain employs TRBV2 and TRBJ1-5; 10 bases align to TRBD1. Germline V gene lookup returns CDR1 SNHLY and CDR2 FYNNEI. CDR3 length equals 14 residues. The J segment lost 7 bases and the V segment lost 6 bases, leaving 6 bases of the junction unmatched. CDR3 sequence (DNA): TGTGCCAGCAGACCGGACAGGGGGGACCAGCCCCAGCATTTT. The encoded protein is CASRPDRGDQPQHF.

This rearrangement joins TRBV20-1 to TRBJ2-5, with 7 bases fitting TRBD2. Germline CDR1 and CDR2: DFQATT and SNEGSKA (reference sequence). The CDR3 sequence is 14 residues long. V lost 5 bases, J lost 5 bases, and 11 bases stayed unmatched. The CDR3 loop reads CSAGGQRGRETQYF. For the CDR3, the DNA is TGCAGTGCTGGAGGGCAGCGGGGAAGGGAGACCCAGTACTTC.

With regard to this clonotype: A junction end diverges from the germline sequence, so it may reflect a read error. The chain links TRBV7-9 to TRBJ2-3, with D possibly matching TRBD1 (5 bases). The V gene's germline CDR1 is SEHNR and CDR2 FQNEAQ (reference sequence). The CDR3 totals 14 residues. The CDR3 here is CASQGRRSTATQYF. CDR3 DNA sequence: TGTGCCTCCCAGGGCAGGCGGTCAACAGCTACGCAGTATTTT.

At least ten counts were recorded for this clonotype. This chain uses TRBV7-9 with TRBJ2-5, with D perhaps TRBD2 (6 bases). The CDR3 has 13 residues. Germline values: CDR1 SEHNR, CDR2 FQNEAQ (reference sequence). V lost 5 bases, J lost 5 bases, and 12 bases lay in between. The CDR3: CASSRREKETQYF. CDR3 sequence (DNA): TGTGCCAGCAGCCGTCGGGAGAAGGAGACCCAGTACTTC.

The CDR3 loop is CASRAGDSYNEQFF. The CDR3 DNA reads as TGTGCCAGCAGAGCGGGCGACTCCTACAATGAGCAGTTCTTC. J is TRBJ2-1 and V is TRBV2; tentatively, D is TRBD2 (6 bases). CDR1 is SNHLY and CDR2 is FYNNEI in the germline V gene. Between the trimmed V and J ends, which lost 6 bases and 0 bases, there was a span of 9 bases. The CDR3 loop spans 14 amino acids.

This clonotype was recorded a few times. The J gene is TRBJ1-1, the V gene TRBV6-2 or TRBV6-3, with D perhaps TRBD1 (5 bases). The CDR3 spans 13 residues. V lost 2 bases, J lost 4 bases, and 8 bases lay in between. Germline-derived CDR1 and CDR2 are MNHEY and SVGEGT. The CDR3 DNA is TGTGCCAGCAGTTACGACAGTTTCACTGAAGCTTTCTTT. It yields the protein CASSYDSFTEAFF.

The chain combines TRBV6-1 with TRBJ2-7, with 12 bases identical to TRBD1. Germline loops: CDR1 MNHNS, CDR2 SASEGT. J lost 6 bases, V lost 7 bases, and 7 bases had no gene match. This CDR3 region has 14 residues. The CDR3 DNA sequence: TGTGCCAGCAATCCGGGACAGGGGGCAAGCGAGCAGTACTTC. The encoded protein is CASNPGQGASEQYF.

The chain recombines TRBV29-1 with TRBJ1-4; 12 bases are a match to TRBD1. The CDR3 is made up of 13 amino acids. The trim removed 7 bases at V and 8 bases at J, leaving 5 bases unmatched. Germline V gene data show CDR1 as SQVTM and CDR2 as ANQGSEA. CDR3 DNA sequence: TGCAGCGCTGGGGACAGGGGGCGAGAAAAACTGTTTTTT. This codes for CSAGDRGREKLFF. Supplemented by reference TRBV29-1 and TRBJ1-4, the full variable domain reads SAVISQKPSRDICQRGTSLTIQCQVDSQVTMMFWYRQQPGQSLTLIATANQGSEATYESGFVIDKFPISRPNLTFSTLTVSNMSPEDSSIYLCSAGDRGREKLFFGSGTQLSVL.